One sample yielded the 18 T cell receptor beta chains listed below, sequenced in a study of T cell repertoires in cytomegalovirus infection. TCRdb passed the reads through MiXCR, listing each CDR3 protein once. The sample lists approximately 600,000 distinct CDR3 sequences, approximately 40% occurring once. These receptors' targets are unknown. The sequencing here drew on cultured PBMCs, taken from culture after CMV antigen stimulation. These TCRs come from a human donor in good health (CMV status not recorded). Some clones in this sample may be carry-over from other donors' samples.

The chain links TRBV27 to TRBJ1-6, with D unresolved. The germline V and J ends were trimmed by 2 bases and 7 bases, with 21 bases remaining between them. Germline V lookup: CDR1 MNHEY, CDR2 SMNVEV (reference sequence). CDR3 size: 18 residues. The CDR3 bases are TGTGCCAGCAGTTTAGAGCTGGATGGACTGGGTCGGAATTCACCCCTCCACTTT. Protein: CASSLELDGLGRNSPLHF.

This clonotype was recorded at least ten times. The genes are TRBV7-8 and TRBJ2-2; possible D gene TRBD1, 6 bases. Germline V gives CDR1 SGHVS, CDR2 FQNEAQ. V was clipped by 5 bases and J by 0 bases, with 13 bases between them. The CDR3 length is 16 residues. This CDR3 is CASSPRTDSNTGELFF. The CDR3 DNA reads as TGTGCCAGCAGCCCACGGACAGATTCGAACACCGGGGAGCTGTTTTTT.

This chain links TRBV5-1 with TRBJ2-1; no firm D call. V was trimmed by 0 bases and J by 6 bases, leaving 10 bases between them. This CDR3 is 14 amino acids long. The germline gives CDR1 SGHRS, CDR2 YFSETQ. In nucleotides, the CDR3 is TGCGCCAGCAGCTTGGTAGGACCCCGCAATGAGCAGTTCTTC. Protein sequence: CASSLVGPRNEQFF.

This clonotype has only a few counts. This rearrangement joins TRBV6-1 to TRBJ2-7, with a tentative D call TRBD2 (5 bases). CDR3 length: 11 amino acids. V lost 8 bases and J 4 bases, leaving 9 bases between the germline ends. CDR1 is MNHNS, CDR2 SASEGT, per germline. This chain's CDR3 is CASGLLYEQYF. The CDR3 DNA sequence: TGTGCCAGCGGACTCCTATACGAGCAGTACTTC.

The J gene is TRBJ1-5, the V gene TRBV7-2; D is ambiguous. Germline V gene data show CDR1 as SGHTA and CDR2 as FQGNSA. There are 13 residues in the CDR3. Trimming removed 2 bases at V and 4 bases at J, with 6 bases between. For the CDR3, the DNA is TGTGCCAGCAGCTTACAAGTAAATCAGCCCCAGCATTTT. It specifies CASSLQVNQPQHF.

V is TRBV14 and J is TRBJ2-3; the D is unclear. V shed 1 base and J shed 5 bases, with 7 bases lying between them. The CDR3 is made up of 13 amino acids. Germline V lookup: CDR1 SGHDN, CDR2 FVKESK. In DNA form, the CDR3 reads TGTGCCAGCAGCCAAGTAGGAAGAGATACGCAGTATTTT. It is translated as CASSQVGRDTQYF.

A few counts support this clonotype. This rearrangement joins TRBV28 to TRBJ2-4; 7 nucleotides line up with TRBD1. V lost 2 bases and J lost 2; bases outside the gene matches: 9. Looked up from germline, CDR1 is MDHEN and CDR2 is SYDVKM. This CDR3 has 17 residues. Here the CDR3 reads CASSLAQGVGTKNIQYF. In DNA, the CDR3 is TGTGCCAGCAGTTTAGCCCAGGGGGTGGGGACCAAAAACATTCAGTACTTC.

The chain links TRBV5-4 to TRBJ1-1, with TRBD1 as a possible D gene (5 bases). The germline gives CDR1 SGHNT, CDR2 YYREEE (reference sequence). V was trimmed by 0 bases and J by 5 bases, leaving 14 bases between them. The CDR3 is made up of 15 amino acids. CDR3 coding DNA: TGTGCCAGCAGCTTGGCCAATCAGGGATGGACTGAAGCTTTCTTT. It specifies CASSLANQGWTEAFF.

This clonotype was recorded once. V usage is TRBV5-1 and J usage is TRBJ2-2, with no clear D. V lost 1 base and J 6 bases, leaving 10 bases between the germline ends. There are 14 residues in the CDR3. From germline, CDR1 is SGHRS and CDR2 YFSETQ. CDR3 sequence (DNA): TGCGCCAGCAGCTTGTGGGCAGTTTCCGGGGAGCTGTTTTTT. Translated, it gives CASSLWAVSGELFF.

This chain joins TRBV12-5 and TRBJ2-3; no reliable D call. The V end was cut by 2 bases, the J end by 9 bases, with 12 bases between. This CDR3 is built from 13 residues. Germline-derived CDR1 and CDR2 are LGHNT and FRNRAP. Here the CDR3 reads CASGLSVGQTQYF. The CDR3, as DNA: TGTGCTAGTGGTTTGTCAGTGGGCCAGACGCAGTATTTT.

V and J are TRBV25-1 and TRBJ2-3; TRBD1 or TRBD2 may be the D gene (5 bases each). The CDR3 has 14 residues. Germline assignment: CDR1 MGHDK and CDR2 SYGVNS. V lost 7 bases, J lost 5 bases, and 16 bases lay in between. CDR3: CASTGWGSGDTQYF. As DNA, the CDR3 is TGTGCCAGCACAGGCTGGGGGTCGGGAGATACGCAGTATTTT.

This clonotype was found a few times. This chain uses TRBV7-2 with TRBJ2-7, with D perhaps TRBD1 or TRBD2 (5 bases each). This CDR3 spans 13 amino acids. V lost 6 bases, J lost 6 bases, and 15 bases lay in between. The germline V gene encodes CDR1 SGHTA and CDR2 FQGNSA. The CDR3 DNA reads TGTGCCAGCAGACGACGAGGGGCCGTCGAGCAGTACTTC. Translated, it gives CASRRRGAVEQYF.

This sequence joins TRBV19 and TRBJ1-5; a weak D match, TRBD1 (6 bases). V was cut by 7 bases and J by 5 bases, with 21 bases left in between. The CDR3 length is 16 residues. The V gene's germline CDR1 is LNHDA and CDR2 SQIVND (reference sequence). CDR3 DNA: TGTGCCAGTACCCCGGACAGACGCTCTTGGGATCAGCCCCAGCATTTT. Its protein is CASTPDRRSWDQPQHF.

The rearrangement links TRBV2 to TRBJ1-4, with D tentatively TRBD1 (5 bases). Trimming cost V 2 bases and J 12 bases, with 16 bases left between them. Looked up from germline, CDR1 is SNHLY and CDR2 is FYNNEI. The CDR3 sequence is 14 residues long. CDR3 protein: CASSEQGVEGELFF. Here the CDR3 DNA reads TGTGCCAGCAGTGAACAGGGAGTAGAAGGGGAACTGTTTTTT.

This chain uses TRBV7-2 with TRBJ1-2, with TRBD1 matching over 7 bases. CDR3 length: 15 amino acids. Germline loops: CDR1 SGHTA, CDR2 FQGNSA. The V and J ends lost 5 bases and 2 bases, in that order; junction bases with no gene match: 8. Here the CDR3 DNA reads TGTGCCAGCAGCCAAATAGGGGGCGGGAACTATGGCTACACCTTC. Translation: CASSQIGGGNYGYTF.

The table lists this clonotype with a few counts. The chain uses TRBV6-1 and TRBJ2-1, with no clear D. Trimming stripped 0 bases from V and 0 bases from J, with 9 bases between. CDR3 length: 16 amino acids. Per the germline V gene, CDR1 is MNHNS and CDR2 is SASEGT. CDR3 loop: CASSEALGISYNEQFF. The CDR3 bases are TGTGCCAGCAGTGAAGCTCTGGGGATCTCCTACAATGAGCAGTTCTTC.

The chain couples TRBV25-1 to TRBJ2-1, with 10 nucleotides matching TRBD1. CDR1 and CDR2 from the germline V gene are MGHDK and SYGVNS. With V trimmed by 3 bases and J by 9 bases, 8 bases remained unmatched. This CDR3 contains 15 residues. In DNA form, the CDR3 reads TGTGCCAGCAGTGATCCTGGACAGGGGGGCCTTGAGCAGTTCTTC. Its protein is CASSDPGQGGLEQFF.

This clonotype was counted a few times. The J gene is TRBJ2-5, the V gene TRBV7-9; 8 nucleotides match TRBD1. Germline CDR1 SEHNR, CDR2 FQNEAQ (reference sequence). The ends lost 2 bases at V and 4 bases at J; junction bases unmatched: 3. The CDR3 has 14 amino acids. The CDR3: CASSLSRGPETQYF. In nucleotides, the CDR3 is TGTGCCAGCAGCTTAAGCAGGGGGCCAGAGACCCAGTACTTC.